This T cell receptor beta chain was identified in a study of shared clonotypes between healthy human individuals. This CDR3 has 15 amino acids. Germline CDR1 reads MGHDK; CDR2 reads SYGVNS. DNA at roughly 0.2 ug, around 30,000 T cell genomes, went into sorted-subset replicate PCRs. Assay used: immunoSEQ multiplex PCR; TCRdb lists only in-frame clones, some missing. Of approximately 2.4 million clones listed, around 95% are singletons. In regard to this clone: Its antigen is currently unknown. One junction end disagrees with the germline gene, perhaps due to a read error.

CD45RA+ naive and CD45RA-negative memory subsets were separated from CD4+ cells. Findings of the study overall: Naive subsets generally had larger estimated richness than memory subsets. The sampled material consisted only of blood, and tissue repertoires are likely to differ.

This TCR derives from a man between 18 and 29 years old in good health. Sequencing was carried out using naive CD4+ T cells sorted from blood. Noted subset: CD45RA+ positively selected. The rearrangement links TRBV25-1 to TRBJ2-1; a weak D match, TRBD1 (5 bases). The CDR3 DNA follows: TGTGCCAGTAGTGAATTCTGGGGCGACTACAATGAGCAGTTCTTC. Amino acids: CASSEFWGDYNEQFF.